The clone carrying this T cell receptor (beta chain) was seen just once. This specimen belongs to a study of blood T cell repertoires in COVID-19. TCRdb keeps only in-frame clones here, not all; method: immunoSEQ multiplex PCR. The sample lists roughly 160,000 clones; around 80% were seen once. The CDR3 has 15 residues. Trimming stripped 7 bases from V and 1 base from J, with 17 bases between. The germline V gene has CDR1 LNHDA and CDR2 SQIVND (reference sequence). This chain uses TRBV19 with TRBJ2-7; D ambiguous. The material sequenced was PBMCs or T cells enriched from blood (not recorded which). The sequence derives from a woman in her sixties or seventies in a cohort exposed to, infected with or recovered from COVID-19 (not recorded which). The CDR3 DNA reads as TGTGCCAGTAAGGTCCGTGACACGAAATCCTACGAGCAGTACTTC. Translation: CASKVRDTKSYEQYF.